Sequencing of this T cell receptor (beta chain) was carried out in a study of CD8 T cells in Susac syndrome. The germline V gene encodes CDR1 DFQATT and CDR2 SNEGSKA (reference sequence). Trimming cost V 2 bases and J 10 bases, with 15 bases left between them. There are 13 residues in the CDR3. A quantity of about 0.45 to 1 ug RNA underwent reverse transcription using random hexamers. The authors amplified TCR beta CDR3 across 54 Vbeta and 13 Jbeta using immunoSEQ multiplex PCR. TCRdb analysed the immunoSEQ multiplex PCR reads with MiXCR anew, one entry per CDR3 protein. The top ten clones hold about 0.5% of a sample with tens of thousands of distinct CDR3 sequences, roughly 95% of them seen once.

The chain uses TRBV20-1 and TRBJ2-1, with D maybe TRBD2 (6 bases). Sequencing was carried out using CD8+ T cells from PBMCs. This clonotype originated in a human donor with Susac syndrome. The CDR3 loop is CSARPGTAPEQFF. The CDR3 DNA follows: TGCAGTGCTAGACCCGGGACTGCCCCCGAGCAGTTCTTC.